This T cell receptor beta chain appears in the sequencing data of a study of beta chain features in type 1 diabetes. Of the isolated RNA, all was reverse transcribed, and so the sequenced material was expressed TCRB transcripts. Sequencing was performed with immunoSEQ multiplex PCR; in TCRdb, only in-frame clones are kept and a portion is missing. Of 240,000 or so clones in the sample, about 14% were seen once. Study conclusions and caveats: Researchers report that Type 1 diabetes patients had moderately but significantly shorter TCRB CDR3s across all four CD4+ subsets. The study notes PCR might favor shorter templates equally in patients and controls.

It was via CD45RO/CCR7/CD25/CD127/CD95/CD27 that CD4+ naive, central memory, regulatory and stem cell-like memory cells were sorted. All sorted populations exceeded 98% purity. Germline loops: CDR1 SEHNR, CDR2 FQNEAQ (reference sequence). CDR3 length: 12 amino acids. This clone was detected a few times. The target antigen is unknown. The junction departs from the called germline gene at one end, perhaps through a read error. The TCR sequence derives from a man aged 25-45 years with type 1 diabetes. The rearrangement joins TRBV7-9 to TRBJ2-7; no firm D call. Sequencing was done on a sample of naive CD4+ T cells from blood. The CDR3 DNA reads as TGTGCCAGCAGCCCCGACGTCGATTCTCAGGACTTC. Translated: CASSPDVDSQDF.